This TCR beta chain appears in the sequencing data of a study of Graves' ophthalmopathy and Graves' hyperthyroidism. RNA transcripts provided the template for amplifying TCR beta CDR3 regions. HTBI primers served in a first-round RT-PCR, which a second-round multiplex PCR followed. Each CDR3 protein gets one entry after TCRdb re-called the multiplex PCR reads with MiXCR. The table shows some 160,000 distinct CDR3 sequences, with 39% occurring only once. This clonotype was counted a few times. Its antigen is undetermined. Germline lookup yields CDR1 MNHEY and CDR2 SVGEGT. Trimming took 7 bases from V and 1 from J; bases not matched to a gene: 13. The CDR3 covers 17 residues. Study-level results: Ophthalmopathy progression predictions by the model showed 72.22% specificity and 70.59% sensitivity. The authors also found most expanded thyroid clonotypes above 0.001 frequency in blood.

Specimen: peripheral blood. The rearrangement links TRBV6-2 or TRBV6-3 to TRBJ1-5; 7 nucleotides match TRBD1. The clonotype originates from a man aged 25-45 years with Graves' ophthalmopathy. CDR3 residues: CASKGQLRRSSNQPQHF. The CDR3 coding sequence is TGTGCCAGCAAGGGACAGCTTCGTCGCTCGAGCAATCAGCCCCAGCATTTT.